The 21 T cell receptor beta chains reported below all come from one sample, sequenced in a study of T cell responses to AZD1222 COVID-19 vaccine. Assay: immunoSEQ multiplex PCR; the TCRdb copy retains only in-frame clones and omits some. The sample has roughly 150,000 clones, 90% seen once; the top ten hold roughly 6%. Sample: peripheral blood, taken 28 days after the second AZD1222 dose. These receptor sequences come from an adult who received the AZD1222 COVID-19 vaccine.

The chain is built from TRBV27 and TRBJ2-1, with 7 bases that match TRBD2. The CDR3 is 16 residues long. Unmatched junction bases numbered 14, after V lost 6 bases and J lost 6 bases. Per the germline V gene, CDR1 is MNHEY and CDR2 is SMNVEV (reference sequence). CDR3 residues: CASRGTTLGQGNEQFF. The CDR3, as DNA: TGTGCCAGCAGGGGGACTACTTTGGGGCAGGGCAATGAGCAGTTCTTC.

This rearrangement joins TRBV19 to TRBJ2-7; weak D call: TRBD1 (7 bases). The CDR3 has 13 amino acids. Germline CDR1 is LNHDA and CDR2 is SQIVND (reference sequence). The germline V and J ends were trimmed by 6 bases and 7 bases, with 16 bases remaining between them. The chain's CDR3 is CASRKDRAGEQYF. CDR3 coding DNA: TGTGCCAGTAGAAAAGACAGGGCGGGAGAGCAGTACTTC.

This chain uses TRBV25-1 with TRBJ1-6, with 10 bases aligning to TRBD1. Per germline, CDR1 MGHDK and CDR2 SYGVNS. The junction had 4 bases not matched to a gene; V was cut back by 7 bases and J by 7 bases. The CDR3 is 14 amino acids. This chain's CDR3 is CASNPGQGNSPLHF. The CDR3 DNA sequence: TGTGCCAGCAACCCGGGACAGGGGAATTCACCCCTCCACTTT. Using reference TRBV25-1 and TRBJ1-6 for the parts outside the CDR3, the full variable domain is EADIYQTPRYLVIGTGKKITLECSQTMGHDKMYWYQQDPGMELHLIHYSYGVNSTEKGDLSSESTVSRIRTEHFPLTLESARPSHTSQYLCASNPGQGNSPLHFGNGTRLTVT.

This sequence joins TRBV3-1 (or the pseudogene TRBV3-2) and TRBJ1-3, with 7 positions matching TRBD1. The CDR3 runs to 14 residues. CDR1 is LGHDT, CDR2 YNNKEL, per germline (reference sequence). The trim removed 10 bases at V and 2 bases at J, leaving 8 bases unmatched. The CDR3, as DNA: TGTGCCACAACCAGGGGGGGGACTGGAAACACCATATATTTT. This gives the protein CATTRGGTGNTIYF.

This clone has only one observation. DNA for the CDR3: TGTGCCAGCAGCCAAACACGACGCTCTGGAAACACCATATATTTT. It is translated as CASSQTRRSGNTIYF. The gene calls are TRBV14 and TRBJ1-3; D call uncertain. Deletions cut 2 bases from V and 0 bases from J, with 8 bases between. Looked up from germline, CDR1 is SGHDN and CDR2 is FVKESK. This CDR3 is built from 15 residues.

This chain links TRBV11-2 with TRBJ2-5, with no clear D. CDR1 and CDR2 from the germline V gene are SGHAT and FQNNGV. V shed 3 bases and J shed 3 bases, with 8 bases lying between them. CDR3 length: 13 amino acids. DNA of the CDR3: TGTGCCAGCAGCTTTCAATCCGAAGAGACCCAGTACTTC. Amino acid sequence: CASSFQSEETQYF.

The genes are TRBV19 and TRBJ2-7, with TRBD1 matching 10 bases. Trimming removed 3 bases from V and 3 bases from J; junction bases left unmatched: 8. CDR1 LNHDA and CDR2 SQIVND come from the germline V gene (reference sequence). This CDR3 has 16 amino acids. The CDR3 loop is CASSITGTGAFYEQYF. Written as DNA, the CDR3 is TGTGCCAGTAGTATTACCGGGACAGGGGCTTTCTACGAGCAGTACTTC. Together with reference TRBV19 and TRBJ2-7, the CDR3 gives the full variable domain: DGGITQSPKYLFRKEGQNVTLSCEQNLNHDAMYWYRQDPGQGLRLIYYSQIVNDFQKGDIAEGYSVSREKKESFPLTVTSAQKNPTAFYLCASSITGTGAFYEQYFGPGTRLTVT.

This chain uses TRBV6-5 with TRBJ2-1; D is uncertain. V was cut by 0 bases and J by 5 bases, with 5 bases left in between. Germline V gene sequence: CDR1 MNHEY, CDR2 SVGAGI. The CDR3 runs 13 residues. CDR3 protein: CASSYSRNNEQFF. The DNA of the CDR3 is TGTGCCAGCAGTTACTCTAGAAACAATGAGCAGTTCTTC.

This chain joins TRBV30 and TRBJ1-2; 10 bases align to TRBD1. Germline V gene data show CDR1 as GTSNPN and CDR2 as SVGIG (reference sequence). The CDR3 has 12 residues. The V segment lost 5 bases and the J segment 8 bases; nucleotides outside the gene matches: 5. CDR3 DNA: TGTGCCTGGGACAGGGGGCGCTTCGGCTACACCTTC. Translation: CAWDRGRFGYTF.

V and J are TRBV2 and TRBJ2-7, with D possibly being TRBD1 or TRBD2 (5 bases each). Germline V gene data show CDR1 as SNHLY and CDR2 as FYNNEI. V gave up 7 bases and J gave up 4 bases, with 8 bases separating them. The CDR3 is made up of 11 amino acids. DNA for the CDR3: TGTGCCAGCATGGGGGAGTACGAGCAGTACTTC. This sequence encodes CASMGEYEQYF.

The V and J genes are TRBV7-3 and TRBJ2-1; TRBD2 might be the D (5 bases). This CDR3 region has 18 residues. Germline values: CDR1 SGHTA, CDR2 FQGTGA. V was pared by 1 base and J by 0 bases, with 16 bases between. The CDR3 region is CASSLRQVGLDSYNEQFF. CDR3 bases: TGTGCCAGCAGCTTAAGGCAGGTAGGACTGGACTCCTACAATGAGCAGTTCTTC. Full variable domain (missing parts from reference TRBV7-3 and TRBJ2-1): GAGVSQTPSNKVTEKGKYVELRCDPISGHTALYWYRQSLGQGPEFLIYFQGTGAADDSGLPNDRFFAVRPEGSVSTLKIQRTERGDSAVYLCASSLRQVGLDSYNEQFFGPGTRLTVL.

The chain joins TRBV11-2 to TRBJ2-3, with TRBD2 matching 7 bases. CDR1 is SGHAT, CDR2 FQNNGV, per germline. The CDR3 covers 15 residues. J was trimmed by 4 bases and V by 1 base; bases with no gene match: 5. The CDR3 DNA follows: TGTGCCAGCAGCTTAGGGTTTGGGGGGGCAGATACGCAGTATTTT. Translated: CASSLGFGGADTQYF.

The rearrangement uses TRBV2 and TRBJ1-5; no clear D gene. V lost 4 bases, J lost 5 bases, and 9 bases lay in between. This CDR3 is built from 13 residues. Germline-derived CDR1 and CDR2 are SNHLY and FYNNEI. In DNA form, the CDR3 reads TGTGCCAGCAGTGGCGGGGATTATCAGCCCCAGCATTTT. It is translated as CASSGGDYQPQHF.

This chain uses TRBV28 with TRBJ1-5, with D possibly TRBD1 on 5 matching bases. This CDR3 has 18 residues. The germline V gene encodes CDR1 MDHEN and CDR2 SYDVKM. V was shortened by 3 bases and J by 0 bases, with 18 bases between the two germline ends. CDR3 sequence: CASSFGTGFKYSNQPQHF. The CDR3 nucleotides read TGTGCCAGCAGTTTCGGGACGGGATTTAAATATAGCAATCAGCCCCAGCATTTT. Together with reference TRBV28 and TRBJ1-5, the CDR3 gives the full variable domain: DVKVTQSSRYLVKRTGEKVFLECVQDMDHENMFWYRQDPGLGLRLIYFSYDVKMKEKGDIPEGYSVSREKKERFSLILESASTNQTSMYLCASSFGTGFKYSNQPQHFGDGTRLSIL.

The genes are TRBV18 and TRBJ2-7, with 10 nucleotides matching TRBD1. The germline CDR1 and CDR2 sequences are KGHSH and LQKENI. V lost 3 bases, J lost 0 bases, and 2 bases stayed unmatched. CDR3 length: 15 amino acids. This chain's CDR3 is CASSPTGGGSYEQYF. In DNA form, the CDR3 reads TGTGCCAGCTCACCGACAGGGGGCGGCTCCTACGAGCAGTACTTC.

The V call is TRBV5-8, the J call TRBJ2-3; 13 bases match TRBD2. After removal of 0 bases from V and 2 bases from J, the junction contained 3 bases not matched to a gene. Germline loops: CDR1 SGHTS, CDR2 YDEGEE. The CDR3 runs to 17 residues. The CDR3, as DNA: TGTGCCAGCAGCTTGGGAGGGACTAGCGGGGTCACAGATACGCAGTATTTT. The encoded protein is CASSLGGTSGVTDTQYF.

This chain connects TRBV9 to TRBJ1-3; 8 nucleotides agree with TRBD1. The CDR3 consists of 16 residues. V shed 3 bases, J shed 0 bases, and the junction held 5 bases outside the gene matches. CDR1 is SGDLS, CDR2 YYNGEE, per germline. The CDR3 nucleotides are TGTGCCAGCAGCGGGGACAGGCTTACCTCTGGAAACACCATATATTTT. Residues: CASSGDRLTSGNTIYF.

On this clone itself: The junction departs from the called germline gene at one end, perhaps through a read error. The rearrangement joins TRBV7-7 to TRBJ2-2; tentatively, D is TRBD2 (6 bases). Germline assignment: CDR1 SSHAT and CDR2 FNYEAQ (reference sequence). This CDR3 comprises 15 residues. This chain's CDR3 is CASSLAAGYTGELFF. In DNA, the CDR3 is TGTGCTAGCAGCTTAGCGGCGGGGTACACCGGGGAGCTGTTTTTT.

The sample holds one count of this clone. V and J are TRBV5-6 and TRBJ1-2, with a weak D call TRBD1 (6 bases). Between the trimmed V and J ends, which lost 2 bases and 3 bases, there was a span of 11 bases. Germline CDR1 reads SGHDT; CDR2 reads YYEEEE. The CDR3 sequence is 14 residues long. The CDR3 DNA follows: TGTGCCAGCAGCTTACTACAGGGCCACTATGGCTACACCTTC. Translated: CASSLLQGHYGYTF. Based on the CDR3 plus reference TRBV5-6 and TRBJ1-2, the full variable domain is DAGVTQSPTHLIKTRGQQVTLRCSPKSGHDTVSWYQQALGQGPQFIFQYYEEEERQRGNFPDRFSGHQFPNYSSELNVNALLLGDSALYLCASSLLQGHYGYTFGSGTRLTVV.

V and J are TRBV18 and TRBJ1-1; 7 bases are a match to TRBD1. With V trimmed by 4 bases and J by 3 bases, 8 bases remained unmatched. The CDR3 covers 15 residues. The V gene's germline CDR1 is KGHSH and CDR2 LQKENI. The CDR3: CASSLAQGFDTEAFF. CDR3 sequence (DNA): TGTGCCAGCTCACTTGCACAGGGGTTCGACACTGAAGCTTTCTTT. The whole variable domain, filled in from reference TRBV18 and TRBJ1-1, reads NAGVMQNPRHLVRRRGQEARLRCSPMKGHSHVYWYRQLPEEGLKFMVYLQKENIIDESGMPKERFSAEFPKEGPSILRIQQVVRGDSAAYFCASSLAQGFDTEAFFGQGTRLTVV.

V gene TRBV11-2 combines with J gene TRBJ2-2, with 13 positions matching TRBD2. J gave up 5 bases and V 4 bases, and 1 base lay outside the gene matches. CDR3 length equals 15 residues. CDR1 is SGHAT and CDR2 is FQNNGV in the germline V gene. CDR3 DNA sequence: TGTGCCAGCAGCTCGGGACTAGCGGGGACCGGGGAGCTGTTTTTT. Encoded protein: CASSSGLAGTGELFF.